What follows describes a single TCR beta chain. The antigen is undetermined. The sample belongs to a study of post-analysis software for immune sequencing data. Across the whole study: The courses of disease that were included comprised relapsing-remitting, secondary progressive and progressive-relapsing multiple sclerosis.

Trimming took 6 bases from V and 7 from J; bases not matched to a gene: 8. This CDR3 has 14 amino acids. Each TCR beta cDNA library carried unique molecular identifiers. Some 450,000 cDNA molecules were recovered from an input of about 0.85 to 11 million T cells. TCRdb redid the calling of the PCR reads with MiXCR, one entry per CDR3 protein. This repertoire shows over 700,000 distinct CDR3 sequences, 25% to 30% found once; its top ten account for under 0.7%. General observations from the study: Normalized Chao1 diversity in multiple sclerosis patients fell significantly below that of controls. Patients used several TRBV segments, including TRBV5-6, TRBV5-1 and TRBV20-1, more often than controls. Samples made in the same batch grouped tightly together by F measure.

The chain links TRBV12-3 or TRBV12-4 to TRBJ1-4, with 7 bases identical to TRBD1. The TCR comes from a girl aged 5-17 years with multiple sclerosis. The sample was blood. CDR3 amino acids: CASSRQGTREKLFF. CDR3 nucleotides: TGTGCCAGCAGCCGACAGGGCACTCGTGAAAAACTGTTTTTT.